The present T cell receptor (beta chain) was sequenced within a study of early T cells in non-severe SARS-CoV-2 infection (dated by TCRdb to the early 2020s). About the study as a whole: Bulk RNA from unsorted whole blood was used for TCR sequencing, so alpha and beta chains could not be paired.

Comment on this clonotype: No cognate antigen has been identified for it. Base qualities are not provided; no much larger clone lies one nucleotide away.

Overall study outcomes, separate from this receptor: Matching against VDJdb was skewed toward anti-spike CD8 responses, likely underestimated virus-specific expansions, and missed private and CD4 specificities.

The library was produced with 5' RACE. Data came from a NextSeq 500. In the TCR library protocol, unique molecular identifiers were attached to individual cDNA molecules to correct for PCR bias and sequencing error. TCR alpha and beta chains were both sequenced, and the abundances of alpha and beta sequences in each sample were closely correlated with each other. Per the original workflow: Decombinator V4 was used to perform V gene, J gene and CDR3 annotation of TCR sequences. Expanded TCRs were defined as changing significantly between any two time points under a Poisson model with p below 0.0001. TCR abundances were normalised to the total number of TCRs sequenced in each sample and reported as counts per million. TRAV1-2 paired with TRAJ12, TRAJ20 or TRAJ33 defined MAIT TCRs, while TRAV10 paired with TRAJ18 defined iNKT TCRs. VDJdb, accessed 1 November 2021, was searched for CMV, EBV and SARS-CoV-2 annotated TCRs, excluding TCRs annotated for multiple antigens. The raw public reads went through TCRdb reprocessing: fastp at Q25, MiXCR clone calling, in-frame beta chains kept. Each CDR3 protein gets just one entry, which takes the most common genes and DNA from the rows behind it. TCRdb, rather than the study authors, made the V and J calls. The table for this sample lists around 66,000 distinct CDR3 sequences; more than 5.5% of them were counted only once. Clones ranked in the top ten supply approximately 3.6% of the sample.

The CDR3, cysteine through phenylalanine, is 16 amino acids long. The read is trimmed to its CDR3 DNA, 48 bases read in frame from base 1. V loses 6 bases at its end and J loses 0 bases; junction bases beyond the gene matches: 7. CDR1 MDHEN and CDR2 SYDVKM are derived from the germline V gene. Set within a cohort of healthcare workers in London, UK, this nested case-control study involved weekly PCR testing of nasopharyngeal swabs along with blood sampling. Between 23 and 31 March 2020, the week of the UK lockdown, healthcare workers were enrolled and then followed up weekly for as long as 16 weeks.

The sequences come from whole blood, collected at baseline. The sequence came from an adult who was a healthcare worker with PCR-confirmed SARS-CoV-2 infection or an uninfected control (not recorded which). The V and J segments used are TRBV28 and TRBJ1-5, and TRBD1 matches 8 of the central bases. The CDR3 region: CASRYSGTGSNQPQHF. The bases are TGTGCCAGCAGATATTCCGGGACAGGTAGCAATCAGCCCCAGCATTTT.